The 23 T cell receptor beta chains listed next were all sequenced from one sample in a study of cytomegalovirus exposure and HLA in healthy donors. The table came from immunoSEQ multiplex PCR; TCRdb's copy has only in-frame clones and leaves some out. The sample contains about 47,000 clones, around 90% of which appear only once. The specimen was PBMCs. The receptors shown here come from a young man in good health and CMV-seronegative.

This chain links TRBV7-2 with TRBJ2-3; TRBD2 agrees at 9 bases. Germline V gene sequence: CDR1 SGHTA, CDR2 FQGNSA. V lost 5 bases, J lost 6 bases, and 18 bases stayed unmatched. CDR3 length equals 18 residues. CDR3 nucleotides: TGTGCCAGCAGCCGAACTCCGACTAGCGGTTCGTCTTGGGATACGCAGTATTTT. Residues: CASSRTPTSGSSWDTQYF.

V is TRBV6-1 and J is TRBJ2-7; 8 bases match TRBD1. The CDR3 consists of 15 residues. Germline CDR1 reads MNHNS; CDR2 reads SASEGT. Unmatched junction bases numbered 5, after V lost 2 bases and J lost 2 bases. The CDR3 reads CASSEYWTGPYEQYF. The CDR3 nucleotides read TGTGCCAGCAGTGAATACTGGACAGGGCCCTACGAGCAGTACTTC.

V is TRBV9 and J is TRBJ1-6, with 8 positions matching TRBD1. The trim removed 4 bases at V and 8 bases at J, leaving 8 bases unmatched. The V gene's germline CDR1 is SGDLS and CDR2 YYNGEE. This CDR3 spans 15 amino acids. The CDR3 nucleotides read TGTGCCAGCAGCACCGGACAGGGCGCGGATTCACCCCTCCACTTT. Amino acids: CASSTGQGADSPLHF.

V gene TRBV19 combines with J gene TRBJ1-2; D remains unclear. The CDR3 is made up of 12 amino acids. Trimming stripped 4 bases from V and 4 bases from J, with 7 bases between. Per germline, CDR1 LNHDA and CDR2 SQIVND (reference sequence). CDR3 nucleotide sequence: TGTGCCAGTAGTAGAGACGGCTATGGCTACACCTTC. It encodes CASSRDGYGYTF.

The chain combines TRBV7-2 with TRBJ2-5; 9 nucleotides line up with TRBD1. This CDR3 comprises 16 residues. V was clipped by 5 bases and J by 5 bases; unmatched bases: 12. Germline V gives CDR1 SGHTA, CDR2 FQGNSA. The CDR3 is CASSPTDRGIRETQYF. As DNA, the CDR3 is TGTGCCAGCAGCCCAACAGACAGGGGGATTAGGGAGACCCAGTACTTC.

The chain combines TRBV7-9 with TRBJ2-3, with 7 bases that match TRBD2. The CDR3 covers 15 residues. The V and J ends lost 4 bases and 2 bases, in that order; junction bases with no gene match: 6. Germline CDR1 reads SEHNR; CDR2 reads FQNEAQ (reference sequence). CDR3 DNA: TGTGCCAGCAGCTCAGGCCTAGCGGCCACAGATACGCAGTATTTT. Translation: CASSSGLAATDTQYF.

This clone was picked up one time. The gene calls are TRBV5-1 and TRBJ1-4; 9 bases align to TRBD1. V gave up 3 bases and J gave up 4 bases; unmatched junction bases: 4. The CDR3 is 15 amino acids. Germline V gives CDR1 SGHRS, CDR2 YFSETQ. CDR3 sequence reads: CASSWGTGNNEKLFF. CDR3 in DNA: TGCGCCAGCAGCTGGGGGACAGGGAATAATGAAAAACTGTTTTTT. Together with reference TRBV5-1 and TRBJ1-4, the CDR3 gives the full variable domain: KAGVTQTPRYLIKTRGQQVTLSCSPISGHRSVSWYQQTPGQGLQFLFEYFSETQRNKGNFPGRFSGRQFSNSRSEMNVSTLELGDSALYLCASSWGTGNNEKLFFGSGTQLSVL.

The chain carries TRBV6-6 and TRBJ1-5; D not certain. Germline lookup yields CDR1 MNHNY and CDR2 SVGAGI (reference sequence). Trimming removed 5 bases at V and 5 bases at J, with 16 bases between. This CDR3 is 15 amino acids long. The CDR3: CASSAPRASDQPQHF. CDR3 DNA sequence: TGTGCCAGCAGTGCTCCGAGGGCTTCCGATCAGCCCCAGCATTTT.

The chain has TRBV10-3 and TRBJ2-2; D ambiguous. The V end was cut by 11 bases, the J end by 1 base, with 5 bases between. Germline V gene sequence: CDR1 ENHRY, CDR2 SYGVKD. The CDR3 runs to 11 residues. The CDR3 nucleotides are TGTGCCGCGCGGAACACCGGGGAGCTGTTTTTT. Protein product: CAARNTGELFF.

The V and J genes are TRBV28 and TRBJ1-4, with D possibly being TRBD1 (6 bases). The germline V and J ends were trimmed by 5 bases and 1 base, with 14 bases remaining between them. Germline V gene lookup returns CDR1 MDHEN and CDR2 SYDVKM. This CDR3 is 16 amino acids long. CDR3 in amino acids: CASSIPPGQTNEKLFF. As DNA, the CDR3 is TGTGCCAGCAGTATCCCTCCGGGACAAACTAATGAAAAACTGTTTTTT.

This rearrangement joins TRBV5-5 to TRBJ1-1; 7 positions agree with TRBD1. CDR1 and CDR2 (germline): SGHKS, YYEKEE (reference sequence). V lost 5 bases to trimming and J lost 7 bases; unmatched junction nucleotides: 11. This CDR3 is built from 14 residues. The CDR3 DNA is TGTGCCAGCAGACGAACCACAGGGGTTGGTGAAGCTTTCTTT. Its protein product is CASRRTTGVGEAFF.

The gene calls are TRBV29-1 and TRBJ2-5, with TRBD2 matching over 9 bases. Looked up from germline, CDR1 is SQVTM and CDR2 is ANQGSEA. CDR3 length equals 12 residues. Germline trimming cut 7 bases from V and 5 bases from J; bases unmatched to any gene: 5. CDR3 DNA: TGCAGCGACCTAGGGACTAGCGAGACCCAGTACTTC. Translated: CSDLGTSETQYF.

The J gene is TRBJ2-2, the V gene TRBV10-3; tentative D call: TRBD1 (7 bases). The V end was cut by 0 bases, the J end by 4 bases, with 18 bases between. CDR3 size: 18 residues. Germline CDR1 ENHRY, CDR2 SYGVKD. The CDR3 reads CAISESVGGGDGTGELFF. In DNA, the CDR3 is TGTGCCATCAGTGAGTCGGTCGGAGGGGGCGATGGCACCGGGGAGCTGTTTTTT.

The chain has TRBV7-2 and TRBJ2-5; perhaps TRBD2 as D (6 bases). Germline assignment: CDR1 SGHTA and CDR2 FQGNSA. This CDR3 is 14 amino acids long. Between the trimmed V and J ends, which lost 3 bases and 2 bases, there was a span of 10 bases. CDR3 nucleotides: TGTGCCAGCAGCTTCGGCGGGATTCAAGAGACCCAGTACTTC. Its translation: CASSFGGIQETQYF.

V gene TRBV7-2 combines with J gene TRBJ1-3; 10 bases are a match to TRBD1. The CDR3 length is 18 residues. With V trimmed by 2 bases and J by 1 base, 8 bases remained unmatched. CDR1 SGHTA and CDR2 FQGNSA come from the germline V gene. The CDR3 DNA sequence: TGTGCCAGCAGCTTATTTTCGCCGGGACAGGGGTCTGGAAACACCATATATTTT. It translates to CASSLFSPGQGSGNTIYF. Combining the CDR3 with reference TRBV7-2 and TRBJ1-3 gives the whole variable domain GAGVSQSPSNKVTEKGKDVELRCDPISGHTALYWYRQSLGQGLEFLIYFQGNSAPDKSGLPSDRFSAERTGGSVSTLTIQRTQQEDSAVYLCASSLFSPGQGSGNTIYFGEGSWLTVV.

V usage is TRBV28 and J usage is TRBJ2-6; D is perhaps TRBD2 (5 bases). There are 18 residues in the CDR3. V was cut by 5 bases and J by 0 bases, with 17 bases left in between. Per the germline V gene, CDR1 is MDHEN and CDR2 is SYDVKM. CDR3: CASSVAGGPSSGANVLTF. The CDR3, as DNA: TGTGCCAGCAGTGTAGCTGGAGGTCCCTCCTCTGGGGCCAACGTCCTGACTTTC.

The rearrangement uses TRBV7-3 and TRBJ2-7; TRBD2 might be the D (6 bases). V was cut by 5 bases and J by 2 bases, with 19 bases left in between. CDR3 size: 16 residues. Germline assignment: CDR1 SGHTA and CDR2 FQGTGA. CDR3: CASSPGEAPYPYEQYF. The CDR3 coding sequence is TGTGCCAGCAGCCCCGGGGAGGCGCCATATCCCTACGAGCAGTACTTC.

The genes are TRBV6-6 and TRBJ2-7; 7 nucleotides agree with TRBD1. After removal of 7 bases from V and 2 bases from J, the junction contained 8 bases not matched to a gene. In germline, CDR1 is MNHNY, CDR2 SVGAGI (reference sequence). This CDR3 has 14 amino acids. The CDR3 loop is CASTSTGETYEQYF. CDR3 bases: TGTGCCAGCACCTCAACAGGGGAGACCTACGAGCAGTACTTC.

This chain links TRBV13 with TRBJ2-5, with 7 bases that match TRBD2. This CDR3 is 14 amino acids long. V shed 1 base and J 5 bases; nucleotides not matched to a gene: 4. Germline CDR1 reads PRHDT; CDR2 reads FYEKMQ (reference sequence). CDR3 in amino acids: CASSLVVSGETQYF. DNA of the CDR3: TGTGCCAGCAGCTTAGTAGTTAGCGGGGAGACCCAGTACTTC.

J is TRBJ2-5 and V is TRBV5-4; 10 positions agree with TRBD1. V lost 4 bases and J lost 4; bases outside the gene matches: 7. Germline lookup yields CDR1 SGHNT and CDR2 YYREEE (reference sequence). The CDR3 sequence is 15 residues long. The CDR3 here is CASSPGQGSAETQYF. Written as DNA, the CDR3 is TGTGCCAGCAGCCCGGGACAGGGGAGTGCAGAGACCCAGTACTTC.

The chain uses TRBV9 and TRBJ2-1, with D perhaps matching TRBD2 (5 bases). The CDR3 is 13 residues long. V lost 0 bases to trimming and J lost 6 bases, with 7 bases between them. Germline-derived CDR1 and CDR2 are SGDLS and YYNGEE. The CDR3 nucleotides read TGTGCCAGCAGCGTAGTAACTAGCAATGAGCAGTTCTTC. It encodes CASSVVTSNEQFF. Full variable domain (remainder filled in from reference TRBV9 and TRBJ2-1): DSGVTQTPKHLITATGQRVTLRCSPRSGDLSVYWYQQSLDQGLQFLIQYYNGEERAKGNILERFSAQQFPDLHSELNLSSLELGDSALYFCASSVVTSNEQFFGPGTRLTVL.

Only one count was recorded for this clone. The rearrangement uses TRBV27 and TRBJ2-7; possible D gene TRBD2, 6 bases. Germline V gene data show CDR1 as MNHEY and CDR2 as SMNVEV (reference sequence). CDR3 length: 13 amino acids. Trimming took 6 bases from V and 2 from J, leaving 11 bases between them. CDR3 bases: TGTGCCAGCAGCCCCGGCGGGGCCTACGAGCAGTACTTC. It yields the protein CASSPGGAYEQYF.

The chain is built from TRBV5-4 and TRBJ1-1; a weak D match, TRBD1 (5 bases). Germline V gene lookup returns CDR1 SGHNT and CDR2 YYREEE (reference sequence). The CDR3 length is 14 residues. Trimming cost V 3 bases and J 5 bases, with 14 bases left between them. The CDR3 nucleotides are TGTGCCAGCAGCTCGGGCCTGAAGGGGACTGAAGCTTTCTTT. Translated, it gives CASSSGLKGTEAFF. Variable domain in full (rest from reference TRBV5-4 and TRBJ1-1): ETGVTQSPTHLIKTRGQQVTLRCSSQSGHNTVSWYQQALGQGPQFIFQYYREEENGRGNFPPRFSGLQFPNYSSELNVNALELDDSALYLCASSSGLKGTEAFFGQGTRLTVV.